This T cell receptor beta chain was obtained from a study of Graves' ophthalmopathy and Graves' hyperthyroidism. Concerning this clonotype: The CDR3 end shows no conserved phenylalanine or tryptophan, and so a read error is likely.

From RNA, the CDR3 regions of TCR beta chains were amplified and sequenced. HTBI primers were employed in first-round RT-PCR, then a second-round multiplex PCR followed. A single record per CDR3 protein comes from TCRdb applying MiXCR to the multiplex PCR reads. The sample has about 740,000 distinct CDR3 sequences; 35% to 50% are singletons. Clinicians diagnosed using symptoms, serum thyroxine, TRAb, thyroid ultrasound and orbital computed tomography. Material: peripheral blood. This TCR was recovered from an adult man with Graves' ophthalmopathy.

For the CDR3, the DNA is TGTGCCAGCAGCTTAGTTGGGACTAGCGGGGGTCAGGAGACCCAGTACTAC. It is translated as CASSLVGTSGGQETQYY. The V call is TRBV7-6, the J call TRBJ2-5, with 14 bases that match TRBD2. The CDR3 runs to 17 residues. Germline values: CDR1 SGHVS, CDR2 FNYEAQ. The J segment lost 5 bases and the V segment lost 1 base, leaving 6 bases of the junction unmatched.